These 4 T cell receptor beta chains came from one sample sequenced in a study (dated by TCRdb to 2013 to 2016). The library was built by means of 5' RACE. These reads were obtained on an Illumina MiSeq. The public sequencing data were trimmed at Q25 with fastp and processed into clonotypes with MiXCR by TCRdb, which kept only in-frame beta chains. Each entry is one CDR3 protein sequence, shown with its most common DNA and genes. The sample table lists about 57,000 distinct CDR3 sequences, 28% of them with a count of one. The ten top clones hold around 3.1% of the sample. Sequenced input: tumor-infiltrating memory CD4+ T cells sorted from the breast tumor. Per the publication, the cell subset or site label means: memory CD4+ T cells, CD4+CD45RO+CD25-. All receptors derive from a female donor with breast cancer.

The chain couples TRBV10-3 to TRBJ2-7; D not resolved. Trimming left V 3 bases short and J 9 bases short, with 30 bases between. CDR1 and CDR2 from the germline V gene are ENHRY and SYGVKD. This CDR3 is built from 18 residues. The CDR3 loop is CAISERLKTVGRSTGQYF. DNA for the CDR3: TGTGCCATCAGTGAAAGGTTAAAGACTGTTGGTCGGTCTACGGGGCAGTACTTC.

In DNA form, the CDR3 reads TGTGCCACCAGTGCCCAGCGGGGGAAGGCCACCGGGGAGCTGTTTTTT. Amino acid sequence: CATSAQRGKATGELFF. The gene calls are TRBV24-1 and TRBJ2-2; 8 bases fit TRBD2. The CDR3 runs 16 residues. The germline CDR1 and CDR2 sequences are KGHDR and SFDVKD. J gave up 4 bases and V 5 bases, and 8 bases lay outside the gene matches.

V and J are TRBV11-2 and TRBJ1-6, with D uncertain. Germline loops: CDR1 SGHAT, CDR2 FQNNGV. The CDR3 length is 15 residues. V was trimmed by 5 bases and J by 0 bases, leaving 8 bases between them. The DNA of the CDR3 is TGTGCCAGCAGCGGCCAGAGCTCCTATAATTCACCCCTCCACTTT. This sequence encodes CASSGQSSYNSPLHF.

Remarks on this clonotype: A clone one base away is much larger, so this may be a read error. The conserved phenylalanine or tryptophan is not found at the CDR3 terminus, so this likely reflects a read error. The CDR3 DNA sequence: TGTGCCAGCAGCTTGGGCAGGCTTGACACTGAAGCTTTCTCT. It encodes CASSLGRLDTEAFS. The gene calls are TRBV7-3 and TRBJ1-1; unclear D gene. The CDR3 is 14 residues long. V lost 3 bases and J 3 bases, leaving 11 bases between the germline ends. From germline, CDR1 is SGHTA and CDR2 FQGTGA.